The present entry profiles one T cell receptor (beta chain) with its context. Its target is unknown. The data are from a study of T-cell memory formation after mild COVID-19. 5'RACE primed at constant segments yielded TCR alpha and TCR beta cDNA libraries bearing sample barcodes and UMIs. MiXCR was run by TCRdb on the 5' RACE reads, yielding one entry per CDR3 protein. In the table there are roughly 350,000 distinct CDR3 sequences, approximately 15% of which are singletons. Germline CDR1 SQVTM, CDR2 ANQGSEA. Deletions cut 1 base from V and 5 bases from J, with 9 bases between. This CDR3 has 13 residues. Broader study findings: Contracting clones from day 15 to 85 had balanced CD4/CD8; later expanders favoured CD4+.

Sequences were obtained from PBMCs or a T cell subset sorted from them (not recorded which). The J gene is TRBJ2-4, the V gene TRBV29-1; perhaps TRBD1 as D (6 bases). This TCR was sampled from a man aged 18 to 29 who had mild COVID-19 (a few samples of this study predate the infection). Cell type and time point are not known. In DNA, the CDR3 is TGCAGCGTTGAAGGACACAGGGAAAACATTCAGTACTTC. Amino acids: CSVEGHRENIQYF.